This record looks at one T cell receptor beta chain sequence and its context. The V end was cut by 8 bases, the J end by 0 bases, with 15 bases between. Germline CDR1 is GTSNPN and CDR2 is SVGIG (reference sequence). The CDR3 runs 14 residues. These data come from a study of blood T cell repertoires in COVID-19. Looking at the study overall: Acute and convalescent COVID-19 specimens originated in the United States, Italy and Spain. From T cells, B-cell-depleted T cells, or PBMCs came the material, which was cDNA or gDNA.

Authors' methods: Cell counts per sample came from amplifying reference gene primers. Data came from immunoSEQ multiplex PCR; TCRdb stores just in-frame clones and leaves some out. V and J calls plus clone size are reproduced from that table; the DNA served to infer D and trimming. The top ten hold roughly 2% of the sample, which has 200,000 or so clones, 88% seen once. The chain recombines TRBV30 with TRBJ2-3, with a weak D call TRBD2 (6 bases). The sample taken for sequencing was peripheral blood. This receptor was obtained from a man between 65 and 85 years old with active or convalescent COVID-19. Written as DNA, the CDR3 is TGTGCCCGCCGCGGAGGGACTAGCACAGATACGCAGTATTTT. Amino acid sequence: CARRGGTSTDTQYF.